This T cell receptor beta chain derives from a study of T cell changes during pregnancy in multiple sclerosis (dated by TCRdb to the late 2010s). With regard to the full study: In women with multiple sclerosis, the researchers looked at how the T cell repertoire shifted as pregnancy progressed.

A note on this clone: The target of this receptor is not known. No clone much larger than this one lies a single base away; base qualities are absent.

Library prep was done by the immunoSEQ multiplex PCR assay. Not all clones reach the TCRdb copy of this immuneACCESS table, which keeps in-frame sequences only. Checked studies attribute under half of the gap to unresolved V genes and leave the rest unexplained. Within this sample are 53,000 or so clones, with around 94% of them counted one time only. The ten largest clonotypes hold 0.58% of the sample. The CDR3 runs 17 residues from the cysteine to the phenylalanine. The only DNA kept is the CDR3, 51 bases in frame from the first base. Here V drops 8 bases and J drops 1 base, and the junction holds 14 bases not matched to any gene. The germline V gene encodes CDR1 GTSNPN and CDR2 SVGIG (reference sequence).

The sample consisted of CD4+ T cells from peripheral blood mononuclear cells, taken in the second trimester of pregnancy. Recombination linked TRBV30 to TRBJ1-1; 12 nucleotides in the junction match TRBD1. The TCR originated in a female donor with multiple sclerosis, enrolled in a pregnancy study. The nucleotide sequence is TGTGCCGGAGACGGGACAGGGGGCCATTTAAGGAACACTGAAGCTTTCTTT. Translation gives CAGDGTGGHLRNTEAFF. Full variable domain (CDR3 extended with the reference TRBV30 and TRBJ1-1 proteins): SQTIHQWPATLVQPVGSPLSLECTVEGTSNPNLYWYRQAAGRGLQLLFYSVGIGQISSEVPQNLSASRPQDRQFILSSKKLLLSDSGFYLCAGDGTGGHLRNTEAFFGQGTRLTVV.